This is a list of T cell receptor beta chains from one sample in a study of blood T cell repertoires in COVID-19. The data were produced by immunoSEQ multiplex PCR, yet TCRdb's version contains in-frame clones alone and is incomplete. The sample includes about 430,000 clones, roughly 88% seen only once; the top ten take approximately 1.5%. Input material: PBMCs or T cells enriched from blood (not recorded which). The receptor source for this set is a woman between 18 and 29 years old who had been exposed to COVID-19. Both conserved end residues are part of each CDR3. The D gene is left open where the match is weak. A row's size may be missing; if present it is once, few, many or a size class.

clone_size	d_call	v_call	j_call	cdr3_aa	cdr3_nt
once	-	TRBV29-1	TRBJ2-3	CSVVEQGTDTQYF	TGCAGCGTTGTTGAACAGGGTACAGATACGCAGTATTTT
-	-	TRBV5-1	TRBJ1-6	CASSLAGSSYNSPLHF	TGCGCCAGCAGCTTGGCTGGGAGCTCCTATAATTCACCCCTCCACTTT
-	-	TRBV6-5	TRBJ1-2	CASSPRRVSGGYTF	TGTGCCAGCAGTCCACGGAGGGTCTCGGGGGGCTACACCTTC
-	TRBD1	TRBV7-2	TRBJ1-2	CASSFRDRDHGYTF	TGTGCCAGCAGCTTCCGGGACAGGGATCATGGCTACACCTTC
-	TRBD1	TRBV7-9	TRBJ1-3	CASSLEPGTGRGNTIYF	TGTGCCAGCAGCTTAGAACCTGGGACAGGGAGAGGAAACACCATATATTTT
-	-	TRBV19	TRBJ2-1	CASGRTAGTIHNEQFF	TGTGCCAGTGGAAGGACAGCCGGGACTATACACAATGAGCAGTTCTTC
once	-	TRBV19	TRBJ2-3	CASSRWEEDTQYF	TGTGCCAGTAGTAGGTGGGAGGAAGATACGCAGTATTTT
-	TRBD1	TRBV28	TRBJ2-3	CASSRQGYGADTQYF	TGTGCCAGCAGTCGACAGGGATACGGCGCAGATACGCAGTATTTT
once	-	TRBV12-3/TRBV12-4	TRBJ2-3	CASSRARDTQYF	TGTGCCAGCAGCCGAGCAAGAGATACGCAGTATTTT
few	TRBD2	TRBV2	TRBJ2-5	CASIYLAGDETQYF	TGTGCCAGCATTTACCTAGCGGGAGATGAGACCCAGTACTTC
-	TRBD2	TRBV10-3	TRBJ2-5	CAIGTSGGALETQYF	TGTGCCATCGGGACTAGCGGGGGGGCCTTAGAGACCCAGTACTTC
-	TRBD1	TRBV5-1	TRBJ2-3	CASSLIGTGGTDTQYF	TGCGCCAGCAGCTTGATCGGGACAGGGGGAACAGATACGCAGTATTTT
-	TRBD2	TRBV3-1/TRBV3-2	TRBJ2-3	CASSRTSGGQDTQYF	TGTGCCAGCAGTAGGACTAGCGGGGGGCAAGATACGCAGTATTTT
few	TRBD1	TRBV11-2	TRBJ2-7	CASSQGTANVYEQYF	TGTGCCAGCAGCCAAGGGACAGCTAATGTCTACGAGCAGTACTTC
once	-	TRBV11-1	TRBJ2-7	CASSLLGRVDEQYF	TGTGCCAGCAGCTTATTGGGCAGGGTGGACGAGCAGTACTTC
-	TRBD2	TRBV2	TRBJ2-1	CASRDGLAGGHNEQFF	TGTGCCAGCAGAGATGGACTAGCGGGAGGGCACAATGAGCAGTTCTTC
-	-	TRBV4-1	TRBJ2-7	CASSQGSGTNSYEQYF	TGCGCCAGCAGCCAAGGATCCGGGACAAATTCCTACGAGCAGTACTTC
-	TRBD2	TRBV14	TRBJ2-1	CASSQDRSGSSYNEQFF	TGTGCCAGCAGCCAAGATCGCAGCGGGAGCTCCTACAATGAGCAGTTCTTC
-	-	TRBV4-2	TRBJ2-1	CASSQAIGGSHNEQFF	TGTGCCAGCAGCCAAGCCATTGGGGGCAGTCACAATGAGCAGTTCTTC
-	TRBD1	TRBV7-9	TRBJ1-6	CASSQGQGFYNSPLHF	TGTGCCAGCAGCCAGGGACAGGGGTTTTATAATTCACCCCTCCACTTT
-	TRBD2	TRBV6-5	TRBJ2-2	CASPGLPNTGELFF	TGTGCCAGCCCGGGACTACCGAACACCGGGGAGCTGTTTTTT
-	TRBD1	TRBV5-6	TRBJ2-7	CASSPKKQGAYEQYF	TGTGCCAGCAGCCCGAAAAAACAGGGGGCCTACGAGCAGTACTTC
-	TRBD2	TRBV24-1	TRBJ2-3	CATSENGLAATDTQYF	TGTGCCACCAGTGAAAATGGACTAGCGGCCACAGATACGCAGTATTTT
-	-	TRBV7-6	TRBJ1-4	CASSLDSPLIAKLFF	TGTGCCAGCAGCTTGGACTCTCCTCTTATAGCAAAACTGTTTTTT
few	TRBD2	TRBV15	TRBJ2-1	CATRGLAGGYNEQFF	TGTGCCACCAGGGGACTAGCGGGAGGATACAATGAGCAGTTCTTC
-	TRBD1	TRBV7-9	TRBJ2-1	CASSHTGDPYNEQFF	TGTGCCAGCAGCCATACAGGGGACCCCTACAATGAGCAGTTCTTC
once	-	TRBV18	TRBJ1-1	CASSPPAGGGTEAFF	TGTGCCAGCTCACCACCAGCGGGAGGGGGCACTGAAGCTTTCTTT
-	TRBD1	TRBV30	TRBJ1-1	CAWSVPTGIVAFF	TGTGCCTGGAGTGTACCGACAGGGATCGTGGCTTTCTTT
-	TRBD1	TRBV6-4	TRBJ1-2	CASSEAPTGVNGYTF	TGTGCCAGCAGTGAGGCCCCGACAGGGGTCAATGGCTACACCTTC
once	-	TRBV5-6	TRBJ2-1	CASRDTGGHNEQFF	TGTGCCAGCAGGGATACCGGGGGGCACAATGAGCAGTTCTTC
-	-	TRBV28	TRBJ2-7	CASSPGEASSYEQYF	TGTGCCAGCAGCCCTGGGGAGGCCAGCTCCTACGAGCAGTACTTC
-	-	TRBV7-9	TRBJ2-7	CASSLGLGYEQYF	TGTGCCAGCAGCTTAGGACTAGGTTACGAGCAGTACTTC
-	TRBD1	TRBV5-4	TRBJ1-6	CASSFKDRDSPLHF	TGTGCCAGCAGCTTTAAGGACAGGGATTCACCCCTCCACTTT
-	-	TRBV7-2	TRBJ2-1	CASSLIRASSYNEQFF	TGTGCCAGCAGCTTAATACGCGCGAGCTCCTACAATGAGCAGTTCTTC
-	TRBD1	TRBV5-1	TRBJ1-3	CASSRQGSGNTIYF	TGCGCCAGCAGTAGACAGGGGAGCGGAAACACCATATATTTT
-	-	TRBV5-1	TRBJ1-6	CASSLVSETSPLHF	TGCGCCAGCAGCTTGGTATCAGAAACCTCACCCCTCCACTTT
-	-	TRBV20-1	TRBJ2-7	CSARVGTLKYF	TGCAGTGCTAGAGTCGGGACTCTAAAGTACTTC
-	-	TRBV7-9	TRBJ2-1	CASSLVAAYNEQFF	TGTGCCAGCAGCTTAGTCGCAGCGTACAATGAGCAGTTCTTC
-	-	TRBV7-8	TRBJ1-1	CASSFKRFASEAFF	TGTGCCAGCAGCTTTAAGAGGTTCGCTTCTGAAGCTTTCTTT
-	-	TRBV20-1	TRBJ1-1	CSARRDTEAFF	TGCAGTGCTAGGAGAGACACTGAAGCTTTCTTT
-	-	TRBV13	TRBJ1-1	CASSPPGDTEAFF	TGTGCCAGCAGCCCACCAGGGGACACTGAAGCTTTCTTT
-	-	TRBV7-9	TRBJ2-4	CASSPGEAKNIQYF	TGTGCCAGCAGCCCAGGGGAAGCCAAAAACATTCAGTACTTC
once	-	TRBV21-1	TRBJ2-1	CASSKGTSGSPGSYNEQFF	TGTGCCAGCAGCAAAGGAACTAGCGGGAGTCCTGGCTCCTACAATGAGCAGTTCTTC
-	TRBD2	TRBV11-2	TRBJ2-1	CASSTHSAGGDNEQFF	TGTGCCAGCAGCACACACAGCGCGGGAGGGGACAATGAGCAGTTCTTC
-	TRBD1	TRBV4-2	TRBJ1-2	CASSQAWDRSYGYTF	TGTGCCAGCAGCCAGGCTTGGGACAGGAGCTATGGCTACACCTTC
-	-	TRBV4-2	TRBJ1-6	CASSHGESYNSPLHF	TGTGCCAGCAGCCATGGGGAGTCCTATAATTCACCCCTCCACTTT
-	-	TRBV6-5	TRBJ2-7	CASSLSRASEQYF	TGTGCCAGCAGTTTAAGCAGGGCAAGCGAGCAGTACTTC
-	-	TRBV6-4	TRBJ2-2	CASSEIFSGPNTGELFF	TGTGCCAGCAGTGAAATTTTTAGCGGACCGAACACCGGGGAGCTGTTTTTT
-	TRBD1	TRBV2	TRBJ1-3	CASRHGTDSGNTIYF	TGTGCCAGCAGGCACGGGACAGACTCTGGAAACACCATATATTTT
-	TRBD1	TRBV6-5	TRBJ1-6	CASSRGQGHNSPLHF	TGTGCCAGCAGTCGGGGACAGGGGCATAATTCACCCCTCCACTTT
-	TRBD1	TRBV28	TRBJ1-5	CASSYGRDRGIPYSNQPQHF	TGTGCCAGCAGTTACGGACGGGACAGGGGGATCCCTTATAGCAATCAGCCCCAGCATTTT
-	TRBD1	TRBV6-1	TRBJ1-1	CASSEPGQMNTEAFF	TGTGCCAGCAGTGAGCCGGGACAGATGAACACTGAAGCTTTCTTT
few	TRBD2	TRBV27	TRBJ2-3	CASSYTGGRTDTQYF	TGTGCCAGCAGTTACACGGGGGGGCGTACAGATACGCAGTATTTT